This T cell receptor (beta chain) was profiled in a study of cytomegalovirus exposure and HLA in healthy donors. Broader study findings: In a later analysis, more than 15,000 TCR beta sequences were associated with HLA alleles at 0.05 false discovery rate.

The length of the CDR3 is 16 residues. Germline lookup yields CDR1 SGHRS and CDR2 YFSETQ. V lost 0 bases, J lost 3 bases, and 4 bases stayed unmatched. Vbeta (60) and Jbeta (13) primers were used in the PCR. Only in-frame clones appear in the TCRdb table, and some are missing; sequencing was by immunoSEQ multiplex PCR. In total, the table holds around 140,000 clones. About this clone itself: The antigen is unknown.

J is TRBJ2-2 and V is TRBV5-1; 8 positions agree with TRBD1. Source material: PBMCs. This TCR was sampled from a man aged 18 to 29 in good health and CMV-seronegative. Written as DNA, the CDR3 is TGCGCCAGCAGCTTGGCGGACAGGGCCCACACCGGGGAGCTGTTTTTT. Translation: CASSLADRAHTGELFF.